This TCR beta chain came from a study of cytomegalovirus exposure and HLA in healthy donors. A word on this clone: Its antigen is undetermined.

The CDR3 totals 13 residues. Between the trimmed V and J ends, which lost 2 bases and 1 base, there was a span of 3 bases. Germline V CDR1 and CDR2: MNHEY, SVGAGI. The study ran its PCR with 60 Vbeta and 13 Jbeta primers. This table comes from immunoSEQ multiplex PCR, and its TCRdb copy is limited to in-frame clones, with some not included. The table shows fewer than 200,000 clones, with approximately 84% occurring only once. Study-wide results and limits: Most subjects' HLA-A and HLA-B alleles were reportedly predicted from TCR beta sequences. Data from an earlier analysis indicated that most TCR beta V segments were productive either about 87% or about 30% of the time. A missense DCLRE1C variant was associated with V- and J-gene trimming of TCR beta chains in a later analysis, and an independent cohort replicated the association.

Sequencing was carried out using PBMCs. The sequence derives from a girl under two years old in good health and CMV-seronegative. The chain uses TRBV6-5 and TRBJ1-5; D remains ambiguous. The CDR3 sequence: CASSYGSNQPQHF. The DNA of the CDR3 is TGTGCCAGCAGTTACGGCAGCAATCAGCCCCAGCATTTT.